This TCR beta chain was recovered during a study of identifying expanded T cells in peripheral blood. Generated by immunoSEQ multiplex PCR, the TCRdb table keeps only in-frame clones and is missing some. The sample yields tens of thousands of clones, less than 90% seen once. Whole-study results and caveats: About 1.2 clones differed between technical replicates, versus around 16 and 19 over time. Roughly 2-week clone count variance significantly increased as total template count grew.

During the collection period, no donor immune events like infections were recorded. Germline-derived CDR1 and CDR2 are SGHRS and YFSETQ. V shed 5 bases and J shed 0 bases, with 10 bases lying between them. The CDR3 spans 14 residues. In the case of this clone: The antigen is unknown.

This receptor was taken from a person between 18 and 69 years old in good health. The genes are TRBV5-1 and TRBJ2-3; D possibly corresponds to TRBD2 (6 bases). The specimen was blood. CDR3 sequence reads: CASRGLSSTDTQYF. The CDR3 DNA follows: TGCGCCAGCAGGGGACTTTCTAGCACAGATACGCAGTATTTT.